Sequencing of this T cell receptor beta chain was carried out in a study of vaccination and CD4 T cells after COVID-19. The time point was: late sampling 161 to 241 days after vaccination in three convalescent patients. The treatment is: roughly nine-day PBMC culture with coronavirus spike peptide pools or control peptides (ViraFEST assay). Investigators isolated CD4+ T cells by negative selection after roughly eleven days of culture. Broader study findings: Relatively few convalescent patients and no early post-infection timepoints were analyzed.

The CDR3 is 13 residues long. The germline V gene has CDR1 SGHTA and CDR2 FQGNSA. V dropped 5 bases and J dropped 4 bases, with 11 bases sitting between them. In its sample, this clonotype was seen a few times. Its matching antigen is unknown. At the Johns Hopkins FTIC core, DNA taken from cultured CD4+ T cells was sequenced by way of the Oncomine TCR Beta short-read assay. MiXCR, applied by TCRdb to the PCR reads, yields one record per CDR3 protein. In the table there are under 30,000 distinct CDR3 sequences, about 35% of which are singletons. Here the sequenced sample was CD4+ T cells from blood, cultured in vitro, taken about 7 months after SARS-CoV-2 vaccination. This chain connects TRBV7-2 to TRBJ2-5; tentative D call: TRBD2 (6 bases). The receptor was isolated from a human donor who had recovered from COVID-19. As DNA, the CDR3 is TGTGCCAGCAGCCGAGGGACTTTAGAGACCCAGTACTTC. It translates to CASSRGTLETQYF.